This is a list of T cell receptor beta chains from one sample in a study of CD8+ T cells in alopecia areata. The repertoire was sequenced with immunoSEQ multiplex PCR; TCRdb's copy has only in-frame clones and lacks some. The data contain around 300,000 clones, roughly 63% of them seen just once; the ten biggest clones take up about 0.89%. The sequences come from CD4+ T cells sorted from blood, collected around week 53, from a patient treated with tofacitinib. These receptors came from a human donor with alopecia areata. Each CDR3 is given with its conserved first and last residue. Fields, in order: J gene, D gene, V gene, clone size, CDR3 protein, CDR3 DNA. A D gene is named only where the DNA matches it firmly. Size is omitted from some rows. Given values are once, few, many or a class for expanded clones.

TRBJ2-1 | NA | TRBV7-2 | few | CASSLARAGSRGEQFF | TGTGCCAGCAGCTTAGCGCGGGCGGGGTCCCGGGGGGAGCAGTTCTTC
TRBJ2-1 | NA | TRBV5-1 | NA | CASSQGLYNEQFF | TGCGCCAGCAGCCAGGGACTTTACAATGAGCAGTTCTTC
TRBJ2-2 | NA | TRBV5-1 | once | CASRRADTGELFF | TGCGCCAGCAGGCGGGCCGACACCGGGGAGCTGTTTTTT
TRBJ2-1 | TRBD1 | TRBV12-5 | NA | CASVNRQGAGNEQFF | TGTGCTAGTGTTAATAGACAGGGGGCAGGCAATGAGCAGTTCTTC
TRBJ2-3 | NA | TRBV5-4 | NA | CASSLATGTDTQYF | TGTGCCAGCAGCTTGGCCACGGGCACAGATACGCAGTATTTT
TRBJ2-2 | NA | TRBV29-1 | NA | CSVGKKGNTGELFF | TGCAGCGTTGGAAAGAAGGGGAACACCGGGGAGCTGTTTTTT
TRBJ2-5 | NA | TRBV30 | NA | CAWASEVFGTQYF | TGTGCCTGGGCTAGCGAGGTGTTCGGGACCCAGTACTTC
TRBJ2-5 | NA | TRBV29-1 | NA | CSVERIVQETQYF | TGCAGCGTTGAACGCATAGTCCAAGAGACCCAGTACTTC
TRBJ2-7 | NA | TRBV29-1 | NA | CSVARGYEQYF | TGCAGCGTTGCAAGGGGCTACGAGCAGTACTTC
TRBJ1-1 | NA | TRBV6-4 | few | CASSANEAFF | TGTGCCAGCAGTGCTAATGAAGCTTTCTTT
TRBJ2-5 | NA | TRBV30 | NA | CAWSVALQETQYF | TGTGCCTGGAGTGTAGCCCTCCAAGAGACCCAGTACTTC
TRBJ2-3 | TRBD2 | TRBV11-2 | NA | CASSFSGGADTQYF | TGTGCCAGCAGCTTTAGCGGGGGGGCAGATACGCAGTATTTT
TRBJ2-3 | TRBD1 | TRBV29-1 | NA | CSVDRGSADTQYF | TGCAGCGTTGACAGGGGGAGCGCAGATACGCAGTATTTT
TRBJ2-6 | NA | TRBV7-9 | NA | CASSFRDSGANVLTF | TGTGCCAGCAGCTTCAGGGACTCCGGGGCCAACGTCCTGACTTTC
TRBJ2-5 | TRBD2 | TRBV11-2 | few | CASSLLTSGVQETQYF | TGTGCCAGCAGCTTACTGACTAGCGGGGTCCAAGAGACCCAGTACTTC
TRBJ1-2 | NA | TRBV6-5 | NA | CASKMGLGSNYGYTF | TGTGCCAGCAAAATGGGATTAGGGTCTAACTATGGCTACACCTTC
TRBJ1-1 | NA | TRBV30 | NA | CAWTSAVNTEAFF | TGTGCCTGGACGTCGGCGGTTAACACTGAAGCTTTCTTT
TRBJ2-1 | NA | TRBV5-1 | few | CASRWAQNEQFF | TGCGCCAGCAGGTGGGCCCAAAATGAGCAGTTCTTC
TRBJ1-1 | NA | TRBV11-1 | NA | CASNGGRTEAFF | TGTGCCAGCAACGGGGGGCGGACTGAAGCTTTCTTT
TRBJ1-4 | NA | TRBV11-2 | few | CASRDGLRGRKLFF | TGTGCCAGCAGGGACGGTCTCCGGGGACGAAAACTGTTTTTT
TRBJ1-2 | NA | TRBV5-1 | few | CASSPDSNYGYTF | TGCGCCAGCAGCCCGGACAGTAACTATGGCTACACCTTC
TRBJ2-5 | NA | TRBV10-3 | NA | CAISESRKGQETQYF | TGTGCCATCAGTGAGTCGAGAAAGGGCCAAGAGACCCAGTACTTC
TRBJ2-7 | NA | TRBV29-1 | once | CSVERAGVGHEQYF | TGCAGCGTTGAAAGGGCAGGGGTCGGACACGAGCAGTACTTC
TRBJ1-1 | NA | TRBV11-1 | NA | CASSLGGKTEAFF | TGTGCCAGCAGCTTAGGGGGAAAGACTGAAGCTTTCTTT
TRBJ2-7 | NA | TRBV7-2 | NA | CASSTRSYEQYF | TGTGCCAGCAGCACTCGATCCTACGAGCAGTACTTC
TRBJ2-7 | NA | TRBV29-1 | few | CSVVAFTYEQYF | TGCAGCGTTGTAGCCTTCACCTACGAGCAGTACTTC